A single sample gave rise to the 22 T cell receptor beta chains below, sequenced in a study of STAT3 mutations in large granular lymphocyte leukemia (dated by TCRdb to 2018 to 2020). What the work shows at the level of the full study, not this receptor alone: All T-LGLL patients had at least one immunodominant TCRbeta clonotype, and roughly half had multiple immunodominant subclonotypes.

Their recognized antigens are unknown. Libraries were prepared through the immunoSEQ multiplex PCR assay. Held by TCRdb, this immuneACCESS table contains in-frame sequences only and omits some clones. Under half of the omission traces to an unresolved V gene where checked; the cause of the rest is unknown. The table kept for this sample lists fewer than 3,000 clones. The ten top clones hold roughly 88% of the sample. The sample taken for sequencing was PBMCs. The source is a human donor with T large granular lymphocyte leukemia. The donor label of this sample is uncertain. Some clones in this sample may be carry-over from other donors' samples.

Concerning this clone: The CDR3 does not end in the conserved phenylalanine or tryptophan, so this is likely a read error. The DNA is omitted, as the CDR3 cannot be located on it reliably, and the CDR3 follows TCRdb's listing. The chain employs TRBV7-2 and TRBJ2-1; the DNA was not compared with TRBD2, the D call given in the table. A total of 11 residues make up the CDR3, ends included. Looked up from germline, CDR1 is SGHTA and CDR2 is FQGNSA. CDR3 residues: CASTPTSGRVE.

To note about this clone: The CDR3 does not close with the conserved phenylalanine or tryptophan, likely indicating a read error. The limits of the CDR3 on the DNA are not certain, so only TCRdb's listed CDR3 is given. The chain couples TRBV29-1 to TRBJ2-1; TRBD2, the D gene given by the table, was not confirmed from the DNA. The CDR3 numbers 11 amino acids, ends counted. The germline CDR1 and CDR2 sequences are SQVTM and ANQGSEA. CDR3 sequence reads: CSARTGGLANE.

Note on this clone: Since the CDR3 does not end with the conserved phenylalanine or tryptophan, this likely comes from a read error. The limits of the CDR3 on the DNA are not certain, so only TCRdb's listed CDR3 is given. V and J are TRBV18 and TRBJ2-1; the DNA was not compared with TRBD1, the D call given in the table. In germline, CDR1 is KGHSH, CDR2 LQKENI. Ends included, the CDR3 has 10 residues. CDR3: CASSPGVVGE.

On this clone itself: No conserved phenylalanine or tryptophan ends this CDR3, so it is likely a read error. It is unclear where the CDR3 begins or ends on the DNA, so no DNA is shown, and the CDR3 is as TCRdb lists it. The V gene is TRBV4-1, the J gene TRBJ2-5; TRBD1, the D gene given by the table, was not confirmed from the DNA. The CDR3 sequence runs 12 residues, both termini included. Germline V CDR1 and CDR2: MGHRA, YSYEKL. CDR3 region: CASSQPGQGVET.

As to this clone: This is likely a read error, given that the CDR3 carries no conserved phenylalanine or tryptophan at its end. The DNA is omitted, as the CDR3 cannot be located on it reliably, and the CDR3 follows TCRdb's listing. The chain uses TRBV5-4 and TRBJ1-1; TRBD1, the table's D call, was not compared with the DNA. In germline, CDR1 is SGHNT, CDR2 YYREEE (reference sequence). Inclusive of both ends, the CDR3 amounts to 12 amino acids. CDR3 residues: CAGGGGGQMNTE.

Comments on this clone: The conserved phenylalanine or tryptophan is not found at the CDR3 terminus, so this likely reflects a read error. The limits of the CDR3 on the DNA are not certain, so only TCRdb's listed CDR3 is given. The chain joins TRBV14 to TRBJ2-2; the table's D call, TRBD1, was not checked against the DNA. The CDR3 is 12 amino acids in total, end residues counted. Germline assignment: CDR1 SGHDN and CDR2 FVKESK. The CDR3 is CASSLTTNLAGE.

Turning to this clone: The final CDR3 position lacks the conserved phenylalanine or tryptophan, pointing to a likely read error. The limits of the CDR3 on the DNA are not certain, so only TCRdb's listed CDR3 is given. The V call is TRBV20-1, the J call TRBJ2-5; no check of the table's D call, TRBD2, against the DNA was made. CDR1 is DFQATT and CDR2 is SNEGSKA in the germline V gene (reference sequence). Ends included, the CDR3 has 8 residues. CDR3 amino acids: CSASGGET.

A word on this clone: As the CDR3 is not closed by the conserved phenylalanine or tryptophan, this likely results from a read error. It is unclear where the CDR3 begins or ends on the DNA, so no DNA is shown, and the CDR3 is as TCRdb lists it. The chain has TRBV7-6 and TRBJ2-4; TRBD1 was called by the table and not checked on the DNA. Inclusive of both ends, the CDR3 amounts to 11 amino acids. CDR1 and CDR2 (germline): SGHVS, FNYEAQ. CDR3 sequence: CASSRTGGPGI.

A remark on this clone: This likely comes from a read error, as the CDR3 has no conserved phenylalanine or tryptophan at its end. The DNA is left out, because the CDR3 cannot be placed on it with certainty; the CDR3 is given as TCRdb lists it. J is TRBJ2-1 and V is TRBV5-1; whether TRBD1, the table's D call, matches the DNA was not checked. Germline V CDR1 and CDR2: SGHRS, YFSETQ. Termini included, the CDR3 measures 11 amino acids. CDR3 sequence: CASSLGQGRNE.

As concerns this clone: The conserved phenylalanine or tryptophan is not found at the CDR3 terminus, so this likely reflects a read error. The DNA is omitted, as the CDR3 cannot be located on it reliably, and the CDR3 follows TCRdb's listing. The chain joins TRBV5-6 to TRBJ1-1; TRBD1 reflects the table's D call only, with no check against the DNA. Inclusive of both ends, the CDR3 amounts to 11 amino acids. Germline-derived CDR1 and CDR2 are SGHDT and YYEEEE. The CDR3 spells CASSPDIANTE.

As regards this clone: The conserved closing phenylalanine or tryptophan is absent in this CDR3, likely reflecting a read error. The DNA is omitted, as the CDR3 cannot be located on it reliably, and the CDR3 follows TCRdb's listing. The chain joins TRBV19 to TRBJ1-5; the table assigns TRBD1, which was not confirmed against the DNA. The CDR3 spans 9 amino acids, including both terminal residues. Germline V gene sequence: CDR1 LNHDA, CDR2 SQIVND (reference sequence). CDR3 sequence: CASRIGIQP.

Judged by frequency, this clone is medium-sized. No conserved phenylalanine or tryptophan ends this CDR3, so it is likely a read error. The limits of the CDR3 on the DNA are not certain, so only TCRdb's listed CDR3 is given. This sequence joins TRBV30 and TRBJ1-1; no DNA check was done on the table's D call, TRBD1. The CDR3 length equals 10 residues, ends included. Germline values: CDR1 GTSNPN, CDR2 SVGIG (reference sequence). This chain's CDR3 is CAWADSTNTE.

This clone is identified as medium-sized from frequency. The CDR3 carries no conserved terminal phenylalanine or tryptophan, so it likely arises from a read error. It is unclear where the CDR3 begins or ends on the DNA, so no DNA is shown, and the CDR3 is as TCRdb lists it. This sequence joins TRBV10-3 and TRBJ2-1; TRBD1, the table's D call, was not compared with the DNA. The CDR3 region is 8 residues in length, termini included. CDR1 is ENHRY, CDR2 SYGVKD, per germline. CDR3: CAISGEDE.

A note on this clone: Given the absence of the conserved phenylalanine or tryptophan at the CDR3 end, a read error is likely. It is unclear where the CDR3 begins or ends on the DNA, so no DNA is shown, and the CDR3 is as TCRdb lists it. The chain recombines TRBV5-6 with TRBJ1-2. The CDR3 length is 11 residues, termini included. From germline, CDR1 is SGHDT and CDR2 YYEEEE. CDR3: CASSLKIPGGG.

As to this clone: The CDR3 ends on some other residue instead of the conserved phenylalanine or tryptophan, so this is likely a read error. No DNA is shown, since the ends of the CDR3 on it are uncertain; the CDR3 is the one TCRdb lists. The chain combines TRBV11-2 with TRBJ2-7; TRBD2 reflects the table's D call only, with no check against the DNA. Ends included, the CDR3 has 9 residues. The germline V gene has CDR1 SGHAT and CDR2 FQNNGV. The CDR3 spells CASSLGGYE.

Note on this clone: No conserved phenylalanine or tryptophan is present at the end of the CDR3, so a read error is the likely explanation. The DNA is omitted, as the CDR3 cannot be located on it reliably, and the CDR3 follows TCRdb's listing. V and J are TRBV20-1 and TRBJ2-1; TRBD2 is the table's D call, not checked against the DNA. The germline V gene has CDR1 DFQATT and CDR2 SNEGSKA (reference sequence). The CDR3 comprises 10 residues, both ends counted. The CDR3 is CSARGSGKDE.

Note on this clone: A read error is likely, as this CDR3 ends without the conserved phenylalanine or tryptophan. The DNA is omitted, as the CDR3 cannot be located on it reliably, and the CDR3 follows TCRdb's listing. The rearrangement joins TRBV18 to TRBJ2-3; the table assigns TRBD1, which was not confirmed against the DNA. Inclusive of both ends, the CDR3 amounts to 12 amino acids. Germline values: CDR1 KGHSH, CDR2 LQKENI. The CDR3 region is CASSLRTGSTDT.

With regard to this clone: Because it lacks the conserved phenylalanine or tryptophan at the end, this CDR3 is likely a read error. The DNA is omitted, as the CDR3 cannot be located on it reliably, and the CDR3 follows TCRdb's listing. The chain links TRBV7-6 to TRBJ1-6; TRBD1, the D gene given by the table, was not confirmed from the DNA. The CDR3 spans 11 residues, counting both ends. Germline V gives CDR1 SGHVS, CDR2 FNYEAQ. CDR3 amino acids: CASSFADRHSP.

A note on this clone: Because it lacks the conserved phenylalanine or tryptophan at the end, this CDR3 is likely a read error. The DNA is omitted, as the CDR3 cannot be located on it reliably, and the CDR3 follows TCRdb's listing. The CDR3 reads CASSLSGDLSQP. This chain joins TRBV5-1 and TRBJ1-5; TRBD1 was called by the table and not checked on the DNA. CDR1 SGHRS and CDR2 YFSETQ come from the germline V gene. The CDR3 extends over 12 residues, inclusive of both ends.

Points on this clone: Because it lacks the conserved phenylalanine or tryptophan at the end, this CDR3 is likely a read error. Because the CDR3's place on the DNA is in doubt, the DNA is left out and the CDR3 is given as listed by TCRdb. This sequence joins TRBV29-1 and TRBJ1-2. The CDR3 is 9 amino acids long, termini counted. Germline CDR1 and CDR2: SQVTM and ANQGSEA. CDR3 region: CSVARDFYG.

Concerning this clone: It is likely a read error, because the conserved phenylalanine at the end of the CDR3 is missing. It is unclear where the CDR3 begins or ends on the DNA, so no DNA is shown, and the CDR3 is as TCRdb lists it. The CDR3 loop reads CASSWQGET. The chain is built from TRBV5-6 and TRBJ2-5; the D segment call TRBD1 is taken from the table without a DNA check. The V gene's germline CDR1 is SGHDT and CDR2 YYEEEE. The CDR3 is 9 amino acids in total, end residues counted.

Details on this clone: The CDR3 ends on some other residue instead of the conserved phenylalanine or tryptophan, so this is likely a read error. It is unclear where the CDR3 begins or ends on the DNA, so no DNA is shown, and the CDR3 is as TCRdb lists it. The chain's CDR3 is CASSLTAGLTDT. This chain uses TRBV7-9 with TRBJ2-3; TRBD1 is the table's D call and was not checked against the DNA. The CDR3 is 12 amino acids in total, end residues counted. Per the germline V gene, CDR1 is SEHNR and CDR2 is FQNEAQ (reference sequence).